Included here is one T cell receptor (beta chain) sequence, with context. Its antigen remains undetermined. It has no much larger one-base neighbor in the sample; base qualities were not kept. The library was obtained by the immunoSEQ multiplex PCR assay. Not all clones reach the TCRdb copy of this immuneACCESS table, which keeps in-frame sequences only. Checked studies attribute under half of the gap to unresolved V genes and leave the rest unexplained. The sample has roughly 76,000 clones on record, around 94% of them singletons. About 6% of the sample is held by the ten biggest clonotypes. Taken from the germline V gene, the CDR1 and CDR2 loops are KGHSH and LQKENI. The CDR3 starts with the cysteine, ends with the phenylalanine, and has 15 residues. Only the CDR3 region is kept as DNA, spanning 45 bases read in frame from base 1. V is trimmed back by 5 bases and J by 4 bases, and the junction contains 10 bases that no gene match accounts for.

The sample originates from a study of control samples from healthy donors and cancer patients (dated by TCRdb to the early 2020s). The chain is assembled from TRBV18 and TRBJ1-1; TRBD1 aligns with 7 central bases. This clonotype was obtained from a woman aged 40-49 years in good health. Sequencing used blood. The CDR3 here reads CASSAYTGAVTEAFF. The sequenced DNA: TGTGCCAGCTCAGCATACACAGGGGCGGTCACTGAAGCTTTCTTT.